This is a list of T cell receptor beta chains from one sample in a study of T-cell reconstitution after alpha-beta-depleted transplantation in children. TCRdb recomputed calls from the PCR reads with MiXCR, one row per CDR3 protein. Found here are 200,000 to 250,000 distinct CDR3 sequences, under 8.5% of them singletons; the top ten hold less than 7%. The sequenced sample was PBMCs, obtained before TCRalphabeta/CD19-depleted stem cell transplant. All receptors derive from a boy aged 2 to 10 with acute lymphoblastic leukemia, due to receive a stem cell transplant. Each CDR3 is given with its conserved first and last residue. Fields, in order: V gene, J gene, CDR3 protein.

TRBV18	TRBJ2-2	CASSPNHVGAGELFF
TRBV20-1	TRBJ2-5	CSASWAGDIKETQYF
TRBV11-2	TRBJ1-1	CASSLGEDTEAFF
TRBV5-1	TRBJ2-1	CASSASASGGPNEQFF
TRBV5-4	TRBJ2-6	CASSGVRPGANVLTF
TRBV11-2	TRBJ2-7	CASSLGGIDYEQYF
TRBV5-1	TRBJ1-2	CASSFDRALNFGYTF
TRBV15	TRBJ2-2	CATSRDWDREGELFF
TRBV12-3/TRBV12-4	TRBJ1-5	CASSLATGGAIRQPQHF
TRBV29-1	TRBJ2-7	CSVISQGSFYEQYF
TRBV12-3/TRBV12-4	TRBJ1-2	CASSFSSQGQSNYGYTF
TRBV4-3	TRBJ1-5	CASSQKTGGQPQHF
TRBV20-1	TRBJ2-1	CSARPSRRGTYNEQFF
TRBV27	TRBJ1-2	CASSRGTPALNYGYTF
TRBV28	TRBJ1-2	CASTSNSRNYGYTF
TRBV9	TRBJ2-1	CASSPQISGRNEQFF
TRBV7-9	TRBJ1-2	CASSSNGGYGYTF
TRBV7-9	TRBJ2-3	CASSLGRGPDTQYF
TRBV19	TRBJ2-6	CASAPRGEGSSGANVLTF
TRBV7-2	TRBJ1-6	CASSPTLQGLYNSPLHF
TRBV7-8	TRBJ1-2	CASSLGQGFDGYTF
TRBV15	TRBJ1-6	CATSRLWTPAPLHF
TRBV20-1	TRBJ2-3	CSAPNTAGFTDTQYF
TRBV13	TRBJ2-3	CASSLLISYTDTQYF
TRBV20-1	TRBJ2-3	CSARRSGAGGSDTQYF
TRBV12-3/TRBV12-4	TRBJ1-5	CASSKGTSNQPQHF
TRBV7-9	TRBJ2-5	CASSDGTAKETQYF
TRBV7-9	TRBJ1-6	CASSFGQGYSPLHF
TRBV12-3/TRBV12-4	TRBJ2-5	CASSRTSGGHQETQYF
TRBV12-3/TRBV12-4	TRBJ1-4	CASSSDLNEKLFF
TRBV7-2	TRBJ1-6	CASSLTGDYNSPLHF
TRBV11-1	TRBJ2-1	CASSPAGGEQFF
TRBV7-9	TRBJ2-7	CASSLESSRDREQYF
TRBV20-1	TRBJ1-2	CSAPPGAINYGYTF
TRBV20-1	TRBJ2-5	CSALARGVRETQYF
TRBV15	TRBJ2-5	CATSRQGTLAQETQYF
TRBV3-1	TRBJ1-2	CASSQGQGNGYTF
TRBV29-1	TRBJ2-7	CSVEVSGLSYEQYF
TRBV3-1	TRBJ2-1	CASSHAQTGAGNEQFF
TRBV9	TRBJ2-2	CASRGVGGGLNTGELFF
TRBV6-6	TRBJ2-1	CASSYSYNEQFF
TRBV11-3	TRBJ2-7	CASSLDRGREQYF
TRBV21-1	TRBJ2-7	CASSVARGLAGGNSYEQYF
TRBV2	TRBJ1-1	CASILAEAFF
TRBV10-3	TRBJ2-7	CAISEWSGGAYEQYF